This T cell receptor (beta chain) was identified in a study of early T cells in non-severe SARS-CoV-2 infection. This clonotype was found many times. TCRdb used MiXCR to reprocess the 5' RACE reads, holding one entry per CDR3 protein. The table has about 39,000 distinct CDR3 sequences, 5.5% seen once. The CDR3 sequence is 13 residues long. The V gene end was trimmed by 7 bases and the J gene end by 3 bases; junction bases not matched to a gene: 8. Germline V lookup: CDR1 SQVTM, CDR2 ANQGSEA. The V call is TRBV29-1, the J call TRBJ1-1; TRBD1 matches 7 bases. This receptor was obtained from an adult who was a healthcare worker with PCR-confirmed SARS-CoV-2 infection or an uninfected control (not recorded which). The sample in question was whole blood, obtained at baseline. CDR3 coding DNA: TGCAGCGGACGACAGGGATCTGACACTGAAGCTTTCTTT. Its protein product is CSGRQGSDTEAFF.